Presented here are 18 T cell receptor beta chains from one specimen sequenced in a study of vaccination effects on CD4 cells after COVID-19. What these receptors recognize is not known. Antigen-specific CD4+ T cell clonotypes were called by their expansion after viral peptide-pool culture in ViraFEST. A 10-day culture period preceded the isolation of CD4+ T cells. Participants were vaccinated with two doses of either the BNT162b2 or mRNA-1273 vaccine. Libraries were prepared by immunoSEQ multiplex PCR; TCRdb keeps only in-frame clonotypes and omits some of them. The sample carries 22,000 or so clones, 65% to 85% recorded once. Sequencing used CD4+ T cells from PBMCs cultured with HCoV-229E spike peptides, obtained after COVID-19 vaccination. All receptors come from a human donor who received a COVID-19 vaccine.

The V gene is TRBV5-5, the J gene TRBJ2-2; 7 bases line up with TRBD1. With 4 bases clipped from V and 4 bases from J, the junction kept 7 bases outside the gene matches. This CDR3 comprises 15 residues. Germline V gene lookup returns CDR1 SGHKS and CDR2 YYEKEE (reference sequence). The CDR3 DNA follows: TGTGCCAGCAGCGGGGTGGGACAGACCACCGGGGAGCTGTTTTTT. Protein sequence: CASSGVGQTTGELFF.

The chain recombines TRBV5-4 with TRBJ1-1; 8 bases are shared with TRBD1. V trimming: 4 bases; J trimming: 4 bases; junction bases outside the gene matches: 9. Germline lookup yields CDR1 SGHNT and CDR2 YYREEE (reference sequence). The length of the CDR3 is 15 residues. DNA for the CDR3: TGTGCCAGCAGCCCGTACGACAGGGGCCGCACTGAAGCTTTCTTT. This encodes CASSPYDRGRTEAFF. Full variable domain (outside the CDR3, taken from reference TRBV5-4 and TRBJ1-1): ETGVTQSPTHLIKTRGQQVTLRCSSQSGHNTVSWYQQALGQGPQFIFQYYREEENGRGNFPPRFSGLQFPNYSSELNVNALELDDSALYLCASSPYDRGRTEAFFGQGTRLTVV.

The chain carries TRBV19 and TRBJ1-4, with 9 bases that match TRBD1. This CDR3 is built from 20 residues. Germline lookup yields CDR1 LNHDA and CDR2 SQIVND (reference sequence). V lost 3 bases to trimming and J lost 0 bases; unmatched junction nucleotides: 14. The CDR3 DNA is TGTGCCAGTAGTATTCTGTACAGGGGGCGCGGAGGTGCAACTAATGAAAAACTGTTTTTT. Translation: CASSILYRGRGGATNEKLFF. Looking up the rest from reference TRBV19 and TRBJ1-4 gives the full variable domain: DGGITQSPKYLFRKEGQNVTLSCEQNLNHDAMYWYRQDPGQGLRLIYYSQIVNDFQKGDIAEGYSVSREKKESFPLTVTSAQKNPTAFYLCASSILYRGRGGATNEKLFFGSGTQLSVL.

CDR3 sequence (DNA): TGTGCCAGCAGTTTTCTAGGGAACTATGGCTACACCTTC. Translation: CASSFLGNYGYTF. The genes are TRBV12-3 or TRBV12-4 and TRBJ1-2; D gene ambiguous. The CDR3 is 13 amino acids. V was cut by 3 bases and J by 2 bases, with 7 bases left in between.

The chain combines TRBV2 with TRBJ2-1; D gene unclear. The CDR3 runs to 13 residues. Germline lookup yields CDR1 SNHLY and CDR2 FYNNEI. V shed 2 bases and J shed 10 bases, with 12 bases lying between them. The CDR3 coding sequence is TGTGCCAGCAGTGAAAGATGGGTGGCCGAGCAGTTCTTC. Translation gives CASSERWVAEQFF.

The CDR3 DNA sequence: TGTGCCAGCAGCATGGGACTCGTCACAGATACGCAGTATTTT. The encoded protein is CASSMGLVTDTQYF. The V call is TRBV3-1 (or the pseudogene TRBV3-2), the J call TRBJ2-3, with D possibly matching TRBD2 (6 bases). This CDR3 spans 14 amino acids. The V end lost 5 bases, the J end lost 2 bases, and 11 bases lay between the germline ends. Germline V gives CDR1 LGHDT, CDR2 YNNKEL (reference sequence).

CDR3 coding DNA: TGTGCCAGCAGCTTATCGGCCCCTCAGCCCCAGCATTTT. Encoded protein: CASSLSAPQPQHF. The J gene is TRBJ1-5, the V gene TRBV7-9, with no clear D. The CDR3 has 13 amino acids. V shed 2 bases and J shed 6 bases, with 8 bases lying between them. CDR1 and CDR2 from the germline V gene are SEHNR and FQNEAQ (reference sequence).

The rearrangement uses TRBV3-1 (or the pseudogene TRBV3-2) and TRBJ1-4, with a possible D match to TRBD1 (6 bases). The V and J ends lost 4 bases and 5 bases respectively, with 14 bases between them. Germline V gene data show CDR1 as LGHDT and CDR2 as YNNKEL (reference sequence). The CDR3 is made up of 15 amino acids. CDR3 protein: CASSPQGRYNEKLFF. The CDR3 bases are TGTGCCAGCAGCCCTCAGGGGCGTTACAATGAAAAACTGTTTTTT.

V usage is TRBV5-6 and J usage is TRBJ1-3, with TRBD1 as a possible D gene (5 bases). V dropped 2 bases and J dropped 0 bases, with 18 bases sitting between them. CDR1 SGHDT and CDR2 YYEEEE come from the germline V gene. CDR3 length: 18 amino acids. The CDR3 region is CASSFMSTGTDSGNTIYF. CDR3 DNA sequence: TGTGCCAGCAGCTTTATGTCTACGGGGACTGACTCTGGAAACACCATATATTTT.

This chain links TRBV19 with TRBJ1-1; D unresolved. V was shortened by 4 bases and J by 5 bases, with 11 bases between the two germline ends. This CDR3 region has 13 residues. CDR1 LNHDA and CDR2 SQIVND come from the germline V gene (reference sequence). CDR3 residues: CASSRPESTEAFF. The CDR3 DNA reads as TGTGCCAGTAGTAGGCCGGAATCGACTGAAGCTTTCTTT.

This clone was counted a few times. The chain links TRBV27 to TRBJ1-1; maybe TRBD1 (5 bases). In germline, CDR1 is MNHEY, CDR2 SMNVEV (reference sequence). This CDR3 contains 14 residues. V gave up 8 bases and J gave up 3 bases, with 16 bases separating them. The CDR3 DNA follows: TGTGCCAGCGGCCGACAGCCGTGGGACACTGAAGCTTTCTTT. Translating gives CASGRQPWDTEAFF.

The CDR3 sequence is CASNRRGATGELFF. The CDR3 nucleotides are TGTGCCAGTAATCGCAGGGGGGCCACCGGGGAGCTGTTTTTT. The chain recombines TRBV19 with TRBJ2-2, with D perhaps matching TRBD1 (7 bases). CDR1 is LNHDA and CDR2 is SQIVND in the germline V gene (reference sequence). The CDR3 is made up of 14 amino acids. The V gene lost 7 bases and the J gene lost 4 bases, with 13 bases spanning the gap. The complete variable domain, with remaining parts taken from reference TRBV19 and TRBJ2-2, reads DGGITQSPKYLFRKEGQNVTLSCEQNLNHDAMYWYRQDPGQGLRLIYYSQIVNDFQKGDIAEGYSVSREKKESFPLTVTSAQKNPTAFYLCASNRRGATGELFFGEGSRLTVL.

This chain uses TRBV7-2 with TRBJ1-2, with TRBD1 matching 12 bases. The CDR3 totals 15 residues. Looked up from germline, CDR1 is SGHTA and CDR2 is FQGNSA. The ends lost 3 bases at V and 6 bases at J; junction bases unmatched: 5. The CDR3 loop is CASSLGGDRGHGYTF. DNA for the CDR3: TGTGCCAGCAGCTTGGGAGGGGACAGGGGGCATGGCTACACCTTC.

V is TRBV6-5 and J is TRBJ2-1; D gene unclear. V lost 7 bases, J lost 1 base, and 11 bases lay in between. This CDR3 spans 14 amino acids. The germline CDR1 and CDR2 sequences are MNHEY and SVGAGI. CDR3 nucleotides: TGTGCCAGCAAAGTGTCCAATTCCTACAATGAGCAGTTCTTC. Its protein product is CASKVSNSYNEQFF.

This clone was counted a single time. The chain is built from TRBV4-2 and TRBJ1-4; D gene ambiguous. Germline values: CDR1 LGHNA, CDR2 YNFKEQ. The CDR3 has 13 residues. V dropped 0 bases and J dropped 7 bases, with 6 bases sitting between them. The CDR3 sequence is CASSQDTGEKLFF. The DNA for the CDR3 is TGTGCCAGCAGCCAAGATACGGGTGAAAAACTGTTTTTT.

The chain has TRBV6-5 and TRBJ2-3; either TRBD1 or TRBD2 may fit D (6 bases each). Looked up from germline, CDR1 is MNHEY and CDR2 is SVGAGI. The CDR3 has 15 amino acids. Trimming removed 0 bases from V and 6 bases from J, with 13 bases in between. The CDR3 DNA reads TGTGCCAGCAGTTACTCGAAGGGGGGCAGGGATACGCAGTATTTT. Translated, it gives CASSYSKGGRDTQYF.

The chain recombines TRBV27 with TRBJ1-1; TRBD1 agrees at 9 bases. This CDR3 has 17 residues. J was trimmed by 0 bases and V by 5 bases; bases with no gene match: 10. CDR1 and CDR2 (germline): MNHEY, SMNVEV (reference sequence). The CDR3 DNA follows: TGTGCCAGCAGTCTAAACGTTGGACAGGGGATGAACACTGAAGCTTTCTTT. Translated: CASSLNVGQGMNTEAFF.

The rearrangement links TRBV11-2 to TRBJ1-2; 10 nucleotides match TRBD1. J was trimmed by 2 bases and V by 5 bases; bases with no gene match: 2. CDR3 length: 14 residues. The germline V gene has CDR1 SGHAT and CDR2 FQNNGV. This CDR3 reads CASSPTGGNYGYTF. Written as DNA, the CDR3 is TGTGCCAGCAGCCCGACAGGGGGCAACTATGGCTACACCTTC. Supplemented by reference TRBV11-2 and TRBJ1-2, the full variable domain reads EAGVAQSPRYKIIEKRQSVAFWCNPISGHATLYWYQQILGQGPKLLIQFQNNGVVDDSQLPKDRFSAERLKGVDSTLKIQPAKLEDSAVYLCASSPTGGNYGYTFGSGTRLTVV.